This T cell receptor beta chain appears in the sequencing data of a study of metastatic and nonmetastatic thyroid tumors. This clone was recorded many times. Until they underwent thyroid surgery, no patient had received any treatment. TCRdb re-called clones from the PCR reads using MiXCR. The sample includes 23,000 or so clones, about 20% seen only once; the top ten take under 30%. The CDR3 has 14 amino acids. The germline V gene encodes CDR1 MGHRA and CDR2 YSYEKL. The V gene end was trimmed by 4 bases and the J gene end by 7 bases; junction bases not matched to a gene: 10. This TCR was sampled from a female donor with papillary thyroid cancer or a benign thyroid nodule (not recorded which). Some clones in this sample may be carry-over from other donors' samples. The chain combines TRBV4-1 with TRBJ2-7, with 7 bases fitting TRBD1. The sample was blood. The CDR3 reads CASSPTETGWEQYF. The CDR3 DNA sequence: TGCGCCAGCAGCCCTACTGAGACAGGGTGGGAGCAGTACTTC.